Presented here are 29 T cell receptor beta chains from one specimen sequenced in a study of T cell clonality in common variable immunodeficiency. Study conclusions and caveats: Common variable immunodeficiency TCR beta sequences reportedly had fewer deletions and N-nucleotide insertions.

Some clones are missing from TCRdb's copy, which holds only in-frame ones; the method was immunoSEQ multiplex PCR. The profile covers roughly 7,400 clones, none occurring a single time. Which antigens these TCRs recognize remains unknown. Sequencing was done on a sample of peripheral blood mononuclear cells. The receptor source for this set is a human donor with common variable immunodeficiency.

The sample holds a few counts of this clone. The CDR3 extends 3 residues past the end of the read, so its final part is completed from the germline J gene. V usage is TRBV5-1 and J usage is TRBJ2-3; D not certain. Trimming left V 1 base short and J 4 bases short, with 10 bases between. Germline lookup yields CDR1 SGHRS and CDR2 YFSETQ. CDR3 length equals 14 residues. The sequenced part of the CDR3 DNA is TGCGCCAGCAGCTTGAGCCTTTCCGCAGATACG. It is translated as CASSLSLSADT. The entire CDR3 sequence reads CASSLSLSADTQYF.

In its sample, this clone was seen many times. CDR3 protein: CASRSRGGNGELFF. CDR3 DNA, as far as it was read: TGTGCCAGCAGATCTAGGGGAGGGAACGGGGAG. The chain links TRBV7-8 to TRBJ2-2; 7 bases agree with TRBD2. The DNA ends 3 residues before the CDR3 does, and the rest of the CDR3 is filled in from the germline J gene. The J segment lost 7 bases and the V segment lost 6 bases, leaving 8 bases of the junction unmatched. Germline assignment: CDR1 SGHVS and CDR2 FQNEAQ. The CDR3 covers 14 residues.

This clone was observed a few times. The sequenced part of the CDR3 DNA is TGTGCCAGCAGTGGACTAGCGGGAGCCTACGAG. This encodes CASSGLAGAYE. In full, the CDR3 reads CASSGLAGAYEQYF. V and J are TRBV2 and TRBJ2-7; 12 positions match TRBD2. The read ends 3 residues early relative to the CDR3; the germline J gene fills the gap. Germline loops: CDR1 SNHLY, CDR2 FYNNEI. V was clipped by 4 bases and J by 2 bases; unmatched bases: 0. The CDR3 has 14 amino acids.

Concerning this clone itself: The read falls 3 residues short of the CDR3 end, and the missing part is taken from the germline J gene. The chain combines TRBV5-1 with TRBJ2-7; D is unresolved. The CDR3 has 14 residues. V dropped 2 bases and J dropped 5 bases, with 14 bases sitting between them. CDR1 SGHRS and CDR2 YFSETQ come from the germline V gene. The CDR3 protein is CASSLGLDVNEQYF. The CDR3 bases that were read are TGCGCCAGCAGCTTAGGTCTAGATGTAAACGAG.

This clone was observed at least ten times. The read finishes 3 residues shy of the CDR3 end, and the germline J gene is used to complete it. The chain employs TRBV5-1 and TRBJ2-1; TRBD2 matches at 10 bases. The V gene end was trimmed by 0 bases and the J gene end by 3 bases; junction bases not matched to a gene: 3. Germline V lookup: CDR1 SGHRS, CDR2 YFSETQ. CDR3 length equals 16 residues. CDR3 sequence reads: CASSLEASGGYNEQFF. The covered CDR3 bases are TGCGCCAGCAGCTTGGAGGCTAGCGGGGGCTACAATGAG.

This clone was detected only a few times. The read halts 3 residues ahead of the CDR3 end, with the missing end drawn from the germline J gene. V gene TRBV2 combines with J gene TRBJ2-1, with TRBD1 matching over 7 bases. This CDR3 region has 16 residues. V lost 6 bases and J lost 6; bases outside the gene matches: 14. Germline assignment: CDR1 SNHLY and CDR2 FYNNEI. Incomplete CDR3 DNA: TGTGCCAGCAGCCTAACACAGGGGCGAGGGCTCAATGAG. It yields the protein CASSLTQGRGLNE. The CDR3 as a whole reads CASSLTQGRGLNEQFF.

In this sample, this clone turned up a few times. The read terminates 3 residues ahead of where the CDR3 ends, so the germline J gene completes it. The V call is TRBV7-9, the J call TRBJ2-1; no firm D call. Looked up from germline, CDR1 is SEHNR and CDR2 is FQNEAQ (reference sequence). This CDR3 spans 14 amino acids. Between the trimmed V and J ends, which lost 1 base and 8 bases, there was a span of 12 bases. Partial CDR3 DNA: TGTGCCAGCAGCTTAGTTTTTGGCGGTTATGAG. It is translated as CASSLVFGGYE. The CDR3 in full is CASSLVFGGYEQFF. Full variable domain (remainder filled in from reference TRBV7-9 and TRBJ2-1): DTGVSQNPRHKITKRGQNVTFRCDPISEHNRLYWYRQTLGQGPEFLTYFQNEAQLEKSRLLSDRFSAERPKGSFSTLEIQRTEQGDSAMYLCASSLVFGGYEQFFGPGTRLTVL.

This clone is classed as medium-sized. The read ends 3 residues shy of where the CDR3 ends; the end is completed using the germline J gene. The rearrangement links TRBV10-1 to TRBJ2-3, with D maybe TRBD2 (5 bases). CDR3 length: 15 residues. V lost 2 bases and J 6 bases, leaving 15 bases between the germline ends. CDR1 and CDR2 (germline): WNHNN, SYGVQD (reference sequence). This CDR3 is CASSEESGPPDTQYF. The part of the CDR3 DNA that was read is TGCGCCAGCAGTGAGGAAAGCGGCCCCCCGGATACG.

This clone counts as medium-sized. Read coverage stops 3 residues before the CDR3 terminus; the germline J gene supplies the remainder. The gene calls are TRBV5-1 and TRBJ2-7; 9 positions agree with TRBD1. Germline V gene lookup returns CDR1 SGHRS and CDR2 YFSETQ. The junction had 11 bases not matched to a gene; V was cut back by 4 bases and J by 6 bases. The CDR3 extends over 15 amino acids. CDR3 bases read: TGCGCCAGCAGCCGAGGGGACAGGGATAATGGCGAG. It encodes CASSRGDRDNGE. The entire CDR3 reads CASSRGDRDNGEQYF. The full variable domain, completed using reference TRBV5-1 and TRBJ2-7, is KAGVTQTPRYLIKTRGQQVTLSCSPISGHRSVSWYQQTPGQGLQFLFEYFSETQRNKGNFPGRFSGRQFSNSRSEMNVSTLELGDSALYLCASSRGDRDNGEQYFGPGTRLTVT.

This clone was picked up a small number of times. The missing CDR3 end, 3 residues past where the read stops, is filled in from the germline J gene. The chain employs TRBV18 and TRBJ2-6; the match to TRBD2 covers 14 bases. Germline V CDR1 and CDR2: KGHSH, LQKENI. This CDR3 contains 19 residues. J was trimmed by 2 bases and V by 3 bases; bases with no gene match: 6. Partial CDR3 DNA: TGTGCCAGCTCACCTCTTTCGACTAGCGGGAGGGCTGGGGCCAACGTC. Translation gives CASSPLSTSGRAGANV. The full CDR3 protein is CASSPLSTSGRAGANVLTF.

This clone was detected ten times or more. The read is 3 residues too short to cover the CDR3 end, so that end is filled in from the germline J gene. The V gene is TRBV7-9, the J gene TRBJ2-7, with 8 positions matching TRBD1. The CDR3 runs to 14 residues. The germline V gene has CDR1 SEHNR and CDR2 FQNEAQ (reference sequence). The trim removed 4 bases at V and 3 bases at J, leaving 5 bases unmatched. The CDR3 sequence is CASSSGDRIYEQYF. The CDR3 bases that were read are TGTGCCAGCAGCTCAGGGGACAGGATCTACGAG.

The sample holds many counts of this clone. From the germline J gene comes the end of the CDR3, since the read stops 3 residues before it. The chain is built from TRBV7-9 and TRBJ2-3, with 9 bases that match TRBD2. V lost 5 bases and J lost 4; bases outside the gene matches: 7. The CDR3 is 15 residues long. Germline assignment: CDR1 SEHNR and CDR2 FQNEAQ (reference sequence). The CDR3 reads CASSPHSGSSDTQYF. The sequenced CDR3 bases are TGTGCCAGCAGCCCGCATAGCGGGAGCTCAGATACG. Looking up the rest from reference TRBV7-9 and TRBJ2-3 gives the full variable domain: DTGVSQNPRHKITKRGQNVTFRCDPISEHNRLYWYRQTLGQGPEFLTYFQNEAQLEKSRLLSDRFSAERPKGSFSTLEIQRTEQGDSAMYLCASSPHSGSSDTQYFGPGTRLTVL.

Turning to this clone: The read ends 3 residues early relative to the CDR3; the germline J gene fills the gap. V usage is TRBV6-1 and J usage is TRBJ1-2, with D possibly matching TRBD1 (6 bases). CDR3 length: 15 amino acids. Trimming took off 0 bases at V and 5 bases at J, with 13 bases between the two ends. Germline V CDR1 and CDR2: MNHNS, SASEGT. The CDR3 loop is CASSEAFAGVYGYTF. The covered CDR3 bases are TGTGCCAGCAGTGAAGCGTTTGCAGGGGTATATGGC.

A word on this clone: The read is 3 residues too short to cover the CDR3 end, so that end is filled in from the germline J gene. The V gene is TRBV19, the J gene TRBJ2-5; 8 bases are shared with TRBD1. The CDR3 spans 15 residues. Germline V gene data show CDR1 as LNHDA and CDR2 as SQIVND (reference sequence). With 5 bases clipped from V and 4 bases from J, the junction kept 9 bases outside the gene matches. The CDR3 here is CASSLDLDRGETQYF. CDR3 DNA, as far as it was read: TGTGCCAGTAGTCTTGACCTCGACAGGGGAGAGACC.

In this sample, this clone turned up many times. The missing CDR3 end, 3 residues past where the read stops, is filled in from the germline J gene. The gene calls are TRBV6-2 or TRBV6-3 and TRBJ2-3, with a tentative D call TRBD2 (6 bases). CDR3 length: 14 residues. CDR1 and CDR2 from the germline V gene are MNHEY and SVGEGT. V was cut by 1 base and J by 2 bases, with 7 bases left in between. Incomplete CDR3 DNA: TGTGCCAGCAGTTACTGGGACTTCACAGATACG. Translation: CASSYWDFTDT. The complete CDR3 protein is CASSYWDFTDTQYF.

By its share, this clone is medium-sized (0.01 to 0.1%). The read ends 3 residues early relative to the CDR3; the germline J gene fills the gap. The V call is TRBV19, the J call TRBJ1-5; D is unresolved. The CDR3 totals 15 residues. Per germline, CDR1 LNHDA and CDR2 SQIVND (reference sequence). Trimming cost V 3 bases and J 0 bases, with 9 bases left between them. The CDR3 bases that were read are TGTGCCAGTAGTATGAGACATTTTAGCAATCAGCCC. This translates into CASSMRHFSNQP. The complete CDR3 reads CASSMRHFSNQPQHF.

This clone was detected a few times. CDR3 sequence: CASSLGVSLGEQYF. Incomplete CDR3 DNA: TGTGCCAGCAGCTTAGGTGTATCCCTAGGCGAG. The chain joins TRBV7-9 to TRBJ2-7, with no clear D. The CDR3 goes on 3 residues after the read ends, and that part is filled in from the germline J gene. The CDR3 contains 14 residues. V shed 1 base and J shed 6 bases, with 13 bases lying between them. Germline CDR1 SEHNR, CDR2 FQNEAQ (reference sequence).

About this clone: The read finishes 3 residues shy of the CDR3 end, and the germline J gene is used to complete it. The chain joins TRBV5-5 to TRBJ2-7, with TRBD2 matching over 13 bases. Looked up from germline, CDR1 is SGHKS and CDR2 is YYEKEE (reference sequence). This CDR3 spans 14 amino acids. V was clipped by 5 bases and J by 6 bases; unmatched bases: 5. The CDR3 is CASRTGLAGLEQYF. CDR3 DNA (partial): TGTGCCAGCAGAACGGGACTAGCGGGACTCGAG. Variable domain in full (rest from reference TRBV5-5 and TRBJ2-7): DAGVTQSPTHLIKTRGQQVTLRCSPISGHKSVSWYQQVLGQGPQFIFQYYEKEERGRGNFPDRFSARQFPNYSSELNVNALLLGDSALYLCASRTGLAGLEQYFGPGTRLTVT.

As regards this clone: The read finishes 3 residues shy of the CDR3 end, and the germline J gene is used to complete it. V and J are TRBV30 and TRBJ1-6; TRBD1 matches at 9 bases. The CDR3 is made up of 15 amino acids. V shed 4 bases, J shed 8 bases, and the junction held 9 bases outside the gene matches. CDR1 GTSNPN and CDR2 SVGIG come from the germline V gene (reference sequence). This CDR3 is CAWTQRGQGDSPLHF. CDR3 DNA (partial): TGTGCCTGGACCCAAAGGGGACAGGGTGATTCACCC.

A remark on this clone: The read ends 3 residues shy of where the CDR3 ends; the end is completed using the germline J gene. This chain connects TRBV29-1 to TRBJ2-3; D is uncertain. The V gene's germline CDR1 is SQVTM and CDR2 ANQGSEA. The CDR3 is 12 amino acids. Trimming took off 6 bases at V and 6 bases at J, with 13 bases between the two ends. This CDR3 is CSVRRVGDTQYF. The sequenced CDR3 bases are TGCAGCGTCCGAAGGGTAGGGGATACG.

This clone has only a few counts. The CDR3 is cut off 3 residues early in the read; its end comes from the germline J gene. The rearrangement uses TRBV7-9 and TRBJ1-5; the match to TRBD1 covers 8 bases. CDR1 is SEHNR, CDR2 FQNEAQ, per germline (reference sequence). This CDR3 comprises 15 residues. V lost 5 bases and J lost 6; bases outside the gene matches: 9. CDR3 DNA (partial): TGTGCCAGCAGCGCACGACAGGGGAGCGGTCAGCCC. Amino acid sequence: CASSARQGSGQP. From start to end, the CDR3 is CASSARQGSGQPQHF. The full variable domain, rest sourced from reference TRBV7-9 and TRBJ1-5, is DTGVSQNPRHKITKRGQNVTFRCDPISEHNRLYWYRQTLGQGPEFLTYFQNEAQLEKSRLLSDRFSAERPKGSFSTLEIQRTEQGDSAMYLCASSARQGSGQPQHFGDGTRLSIL.

By share, this clone counts as medium-sized. The read ends 3 residues shy of where the CDR3 ends; the end is completed using the germline J gene. This chain links TRBV29-1 with TRBJ2-5, with 9 bases fitting TRBD2. V dropped 3 bases and J dropped 4; count of bases not matched to a gene: 12. Per germline, CDR1 SQVTM and CDR2 ANQGSEA. The CDR3 loop spans 16 amino acids. CDR3 protein: CSVDSQREAIRETQYF. The CDR3 DNA, read in part, is TGCAGCGTTGATTCCCAGCGGGAGGCCATTCGAGAGACC.

This clone is classed as medium-sized. The CDR3 is cut off 3 residues early in the read; its end comes from the germline J gene. V usage is TRBV2 and J usage is TRBJ2-5; 8 nucleotides agree with TRBD1. The CDR3 is 13 residues long. J was trimmed by 4 bases and V by 6 bases; bases with no gene match: 4. Germline V CDR1 and CDR2: SNHLY, FYNNEI. The CDR3 loop is CASRGDRRETQYF. The part of the CDR3 DNA that was read is TGTGCCAGCAGAGGGGACAGGCGAGAGACC.

On this clone itself: Sequencing ends 3 residues short of the CDR3 end; the germline J gene provides the rest. This chain links TRBV6-1 with TRBJ2-6; 7 bases map to TRBD1. Trimming removed 4 bases from V and 0 bases from J; junction bases left unmatched: 3. Germline CDR1 is MNHNS and CDR2 is SASEGT. The length of the CDR3 is 16 residues. The part of the CDR3 DNA that was read is TGTGCCAGCAGTGGGGACAGCCCCTCTGGGGCCAACGTC. Translating gives CASSGDSPSGANV. The CDR3, in full, reads CASSGDSPSGANVLTF.

As concerns this clone: The sequence runs out 3 residues before the end of the CDR3; the remainder is reconstructed from the germline J gene. V usage is TRBV19 and J usage is TRBJ1-1, with TRBD1 as a possible D gene (5 bases). CDR1 and CDR2 from the germline V gene are LNHDA and SQIVND (reference sequence). Trimming pared 4 bases from V and 3 bases from J, leaving 15 bases between. The CDR3 covers 15 residues. CDR3 in amino acids: CASSTLRAGYTEAFF. CDR3 DNA (partial): TGTGCCAGTAGTACCCTCAGGGCTGGGTACACTGAA.

As concerns this clone: The sequenced fragment ends 3 residues before the CDR3 boundary, so the rest is inferred from the germline J gene. V and J are TRBV7-9 and TRBJ1-6, with 9 bases lining up with TRBD1. Germline CDR1 and CDR2: SEHNR and FQNEAQ (reference sequence). The CDR3 extends over 14 amino acids. CDR3 amino acids: CASGRTGVESTLHF. Incomplete CDR3 DNA: TGTGCCAGCGGAAGGACAGGGGTCGAGTCAACC. Filled out from reference TRBV7-9 and TRBJ1-6, the complete variable domain reads DTGVSQNPRHKITKRGQNVTFRCDPISEHNRLYWYRQTLGQGPEFLTYFQNEAQLEKSRLLSDRFSAERPKGSFSTLEIQRTEQGDSAMYLCASGRTGVESTLHFGNGTRLTVT.

About this clone itself: The read ends 3 residues before the CDR3 terminus; that terminus is restored from the germline J gene. V and J are TRBV7-8 and TRBJ2-7; D is undetermined. Trimming shortened V by 3 bases and J by 2 bases, and 8 bases separated the two germline ends. The V gene's germline CDR1 is SGHVS and CDR2 FQNEAQ. The CDR3 covers 13 residues. The CDR3 sequence: CASSLELAYEQYF. The CDR3 DNA, read in part, is TGTGCCAGCAGCTTGGAGCTAGCCTACGAG.

This clone was detected ten times or more. The missing CDR3 end, 3 residues past where the read stops, is filled in from the germline J gene. V and J are TRBV7-3 and TRBJ2-5; 14 positions match TRBD2. J lost 5 bases, V lost 2 bases, and 4 bases had no gene match. Germline lookup yields CDR1 SGHTA and CDR2 FQGTGA. The CDR3 contains 16 residues. The DNA read from the CDR3 is TGTGCCAGCAGCTTACAGGGACTAGCGGGAGTGGAGACC. It translates to CASSLQGLAGVET. The complete CDR3 sequence is CASSLQGLAGVETQYF.

This clone has a handful of counts. Coverage ceases 3 residues before the CDR3 finishes, and the germline J gene fills in the end. V gene TRBV7-2 combines with J gene TRBJ1-1, with no clear D. CDR3 length: 14 residues. Trimming left V 2 bases short and J 6 bases short, with 13 bases between. From germline, CDR1 is SGHTA and CDR2 FQGNSA. The sequenced CDR3 bases are TGTGCCAGCAGCTTAATAGTGGGCGCCCCTGAA. As protein: CASSLIVGAPE. The full CDR3 sequence reads CASSLIVGAPEAFF.